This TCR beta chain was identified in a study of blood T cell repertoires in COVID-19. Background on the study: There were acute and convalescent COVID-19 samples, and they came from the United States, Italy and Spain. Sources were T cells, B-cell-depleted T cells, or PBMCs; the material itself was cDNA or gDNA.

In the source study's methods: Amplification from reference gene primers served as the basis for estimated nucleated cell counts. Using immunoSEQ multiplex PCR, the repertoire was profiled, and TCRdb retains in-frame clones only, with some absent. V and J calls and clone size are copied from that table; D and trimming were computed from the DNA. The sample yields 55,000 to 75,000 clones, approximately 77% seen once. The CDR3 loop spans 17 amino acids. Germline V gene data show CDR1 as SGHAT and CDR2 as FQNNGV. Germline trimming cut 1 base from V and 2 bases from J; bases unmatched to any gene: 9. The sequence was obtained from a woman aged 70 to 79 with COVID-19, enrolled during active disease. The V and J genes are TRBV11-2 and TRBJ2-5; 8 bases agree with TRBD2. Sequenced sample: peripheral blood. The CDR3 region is CASSLGRRAGDQETQYF. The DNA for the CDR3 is TGTGCCAGCAGCTTAGGGCGGCGAGCGGGGGATCAAGAGACCCAGTACTTC. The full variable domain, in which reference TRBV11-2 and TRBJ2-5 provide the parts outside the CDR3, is EAGVAQSPRYKIIEKRQSVAFWCNPISGHATLYWYQQILGQGPKLLIQFQNNGVVDDSQLPKDRFSAERLKGVDSTLKIQPAKLEDSAVYLCASSLGRRAGDQETQYFGPGTRLLVL.